This T cell receptor beta chain was found in a study of T-cell reconstitution after alpha-beta-depleted transplantation in children (dated by TCRdb to 2016 to 2017). Background on the whole study: T-cell immune reconstitution after TCRalphabeta/CD19-depleted allogeneic hematopoietic cell transplantation in children was quantitatively tracked in the study by means of TCR repertoire profiling. The paper as a whole reports these results and caveats: The high TCRbeta diversity at day 60 in some patients was ascribed to recipient T cells and intrathymic progenitors that had survived conditioning. Hyperexpanded clone frequencies declined over subsequent months; after one year, T-cell counts and TCRbeta diversity were mostly attributed to newly produced T cells. Apparently early alphabetaT-cell count recovery about two months after transplant reportedly relied on only several hundred rapidly expanded clones derived from non-depleted graft cells.

This specimen's treatment or condition label, per the study, means: allogeneic hematopoietic cell transplantation with graft depleted of TCRalphabeta T cells and CD19 B cells. Transplant recipients were children who received TCRalphabeta/CD19-depleted allogeneic hematopoietic cell grafts. In this sample, this clonotype turned up many times. This receptor's antigen is unknown. Per-base qualities were not stored, and no clone one base away is much larger. Looking up the germline V gene (reference sequence) yields CDR1 MNHEY and CDR2 SMNVEV. At the junction V is shortened by 6 bases and J by 0 bases, with 16 bases in between. The CDR3 starts with the cysteine, ends with the phenylalanine, and has 16 residues. The kept DNA is CDR3 alone, 48 bases in frame from the first base. The method behind the library was PCR. Instrument used: Illumina HiSeq 2500. TCR library preparation used molecular barcoding, with unique molecular identifiers applied to normalize quantification of the TCRbeta repertoire. The public reads were reanalyzed by TCRdb: fastp trimming at Q25, MiXCR alignment, in-frame beta chains only. Merged by CDR3 protein, the rows form single entries marked with the most common genes and DNA. Present in this sample are about 600,000 distinct CDR3 sequences, approximately 13% of which were seen just once. In total, the top ten clones hold about 2.2% of the sample.

This chain joins TRBV27 to TRBJ2-3; no confident D gene assignment can be made. Specimen: PBMCs, mostly from graft donor cells, collected 360 days after TCRalphabeta/CD19-depleted stem cell transplant. The TCR originated in a male patient aged 5 to 17 who had a stem cell transplant for acute myeloid leukemia, so the T cells may come from the graft donor. CDR3 loop: CASSSLDFSSTDTQYF. The nucleotide sequence is TGTGCCAGCAGCTCCCTTGACTTCTCTAGCACAGATACGCAGTATTTT.